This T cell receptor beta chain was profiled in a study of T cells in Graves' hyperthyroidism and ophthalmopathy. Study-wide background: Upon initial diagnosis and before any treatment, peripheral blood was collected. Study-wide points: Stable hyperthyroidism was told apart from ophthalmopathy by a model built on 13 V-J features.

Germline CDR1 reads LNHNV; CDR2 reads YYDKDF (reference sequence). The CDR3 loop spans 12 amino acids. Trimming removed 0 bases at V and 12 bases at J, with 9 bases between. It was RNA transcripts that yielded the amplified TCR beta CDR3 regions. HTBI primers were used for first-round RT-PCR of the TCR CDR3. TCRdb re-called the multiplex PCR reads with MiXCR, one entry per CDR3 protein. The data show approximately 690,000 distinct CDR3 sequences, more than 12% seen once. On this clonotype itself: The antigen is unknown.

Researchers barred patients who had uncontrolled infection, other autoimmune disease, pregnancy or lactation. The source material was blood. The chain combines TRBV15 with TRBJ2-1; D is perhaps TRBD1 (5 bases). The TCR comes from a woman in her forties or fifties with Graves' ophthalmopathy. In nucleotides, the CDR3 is TGTGCCACCAGCAGAGATATCGACAGGCAGTTCTTC. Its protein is CATSRDIDRQFF.